The rows below give T cell receptor beta chains drawn from one sample of a study of cytomegalovirus exposure and HLA in healthy donors. This table comes from immunoSEQ multiplex PCR, and its TCRdb copy is limited to in-frame clones, with some not included. The sample has 80,000 or so clones, less than 80% seen once. Sequencing was carried out using PBMCs. The receptors come from a man aged 25 to 40 in good health and CMV-seropositive. The CDR3 runs from the conserved cysteine through the conserved F or W.

J gene: TRBJ1-4; V gene: TRBV23-1; CDR3 protein: CASSQSPWTGKVTNEKLFF
J gene: TRBJ2-3; V gene: TRBV9; CDR3 protein: CASSHRDKSTDTQYF
J gene: TRBJ2-3; V gene: TRBV7-8; CDR3 protein: CASALSSWTGDTDTQYF
J gene: TRBJ2-3; V gene: TRBV19; CDR3 protein: CASRSGERYTQYF
J gene: TRBJ1-4; V gene: TRBV27; CDR3 protein: CASSLGQGTNEKLFF
J gene: TRBJ2-1; V gene: TRBV11-1; CDR3 protein: CASSYEGTYPFF
J gene: TRBJ2-7; V gene: TRBV6-5; CDR3 protein: CASSYSTGYYEQYF
J gene: TRBJ2-2; V gene: TRBV20-1; CDR3 protein: CSATPSEELFF
J gene: TRBJ2-7; V gene: TRBV6-1; CDR3 protein: CASRPEGGGAYEQYF
J gene: TRBJ2-7; V gene: TRBV7-9; CDR3 protein: CASTDTDEQYF
J gene: TRBJ1-2; V gene: TRBV28; CDR3 protein: CASRYPATGFYGYTF
J gene: TRBJ2-3; V gene: TRBV7-2; CDR3 protein: CASSLLGAVSDTQYF
J gene: TRBJ2-1; V gene: TRBV6-5; CDR3 protein: CASGQSNEQFF
J gene: TRBJ2-2; V gene: TRBV28; CDR3 protein: CASSMNTGELFF
J gene: TRBJ1-4; V gene: TRBV5-4; CDR3 protein: CASSSAGDEKLFF
J gene: TRBJ1-5; V gene: TRBV4-1; CDR3 protein: CASSLGLADRGRLAEPQHF
J gene: TRBJ2-7; V gene: TRBV27; CDR3 protein: CASSFGAGGRSSEQYF
J gene: TRBJ2-7; V gene: TRBV27; CDR3 protein: CASSLGTGGSYEQYF
J gene: TRBJ2-7; V gene: TRBV19; CDR3 protein: CATTGTSGRRQYF
J gene: TRBJ2-3; V gene: TRBV4-1; CDR3 protein: CASSQDTTSGSPTDTQYF
J gene: TRBJ2-2; V gene: TRBV28; CDR3 protein: CASSLPGTSTGELFF
J gene: TRBJ2-3; V gene: TRBV6-6; CDR3 protein: CASSYGTSGGADTQYF
J gene: TRBJ2-3; V gene: TRBV2; CDR3 protein: CASSDRGDTQYF
J gene: TRBJ2-2; V gene: TRBV29-1; CDR3 protein: CSVATNTGELFF
J gene: TRBJ1-3; V gene: TRBV9; CDR3 protein: CASSVALTGRGNTIYF
J gene: TRBJ1-2; V gene: TRBV29-1; CDR3 protein: CSVSEGTTNYGYTF
J gene: TRBJ1-3; V gene: TRBV6-5; CDR3 protein: CASSPLEESTIYF
J gene: TRBJ2-7; V gene: TRBV6-1; CDR3 protein: CASNRDSAYEQYF
J gene: TRBJ2-7; V gene: TRBV11-2; CDR3 protein: CASSSNRRAYEQYF
J gene: TRBJ2-7; V gene: TRBV4-1; CDR3 protein: CASSHPGTASYEQYF
J gene: TRBJ1-1; V gene: TRBV2; CDR3 protein: CASSDATRRNTEAFF
J gene: TRBJ1-1; V gene: TRBV28; CDR3 protein: CASSPPDRVWPEAFF
J gene: TRBJ1-2; V gene: TRBV25-1; CDR3 protein: CASSGVLGYTF
J gene: TRBJ2-3; V gene: TRBV5-4; CDR3 protein: CASSLGTGGTDTQYF
J gene: TRBJ1-1; V gene: TRBV11-2; CDR3 protein: CASSFQGQNTEAFF
J gene: TRBJ2-7; V gene: TRBV30; CDR3 protein: CAWSAGLAGDEQYF
J gene: TRBJ2-1; V gene: TRBV14; CDR3 protein: CASSQESIAGREFF
J gene: TRBJ2-7; V gene: TRBV9; CDR3 protein: CASSVWGSGSSGEQYF
J gene: TRBJ2-1; V gene: TRBV2; CDR3 protein: CASSGKTSGGANEQFF
J gene: TRBJ1-3; V gene: TRBV15; CDR3 protein: CATSRGSGNTIYF
J gene: TRBJ2-3; V gene: TRBV14; CDR3 protein: CASSRGLATDTQYF